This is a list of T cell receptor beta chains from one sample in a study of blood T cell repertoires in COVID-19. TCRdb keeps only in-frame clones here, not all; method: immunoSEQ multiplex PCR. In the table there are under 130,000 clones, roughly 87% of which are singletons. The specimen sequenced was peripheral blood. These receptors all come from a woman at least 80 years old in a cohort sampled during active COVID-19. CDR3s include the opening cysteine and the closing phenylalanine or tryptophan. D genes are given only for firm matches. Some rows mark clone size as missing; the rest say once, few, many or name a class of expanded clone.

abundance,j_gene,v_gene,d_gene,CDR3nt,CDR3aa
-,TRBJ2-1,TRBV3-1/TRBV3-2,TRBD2,TGTGCCAGCAGCCGGTCCTCCGGTTCGACTAGCGGGCCTTACAATGAGCAGTTCTTC,CASSRSSGSTSGPYNEQFF
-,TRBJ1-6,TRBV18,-,TGTGCCAGCTCCCTGCCGGGGGGGGTTAATTCACCCCTCCACTTT,CASSLPGGVNSPLHF
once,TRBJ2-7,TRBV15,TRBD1,TGTGCCGCCCTCGGGACAGGGTTTTACGAGCAGTACTTC,CAALGTGFYEQYF
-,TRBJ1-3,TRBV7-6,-,TGTGCCAGCAGCTCTGGGTGGGCCTCTGGAAACACCATATATTTT,CASSSGWASGNTIYF
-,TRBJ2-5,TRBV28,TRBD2,TGTGCCAGCATCAGAGGACTAGCGGGGCCCCGGGAGACCCAGTACTTC,CASIRGLAGPRETQYF
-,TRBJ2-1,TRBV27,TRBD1,TGTGCCAGCAGTTTTACGGGACAGGGTTACAATGAGCAGTTCTTC,CASSFTGQGYNEQFF
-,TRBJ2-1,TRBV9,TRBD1,TGTGCCAGCAGCGCGAGGACCGGGACAGGGTACAATGAGCAGTTCTTC,CASSARTGTGYNEQFF
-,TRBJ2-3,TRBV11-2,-,TGTGCCAGCAGCGCGGGGTACACAGATACGCAGTATTTT,CASSAGYTDTQYF
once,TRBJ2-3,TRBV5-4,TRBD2,TGTGCCAGCAGCTTGGCCACTAGCGGGGGGGTTAGCACAGATACGCAGTATTTT,CASSLATSGGVSTDTQYF
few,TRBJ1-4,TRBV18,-,TGTGCCAGCTCACCAGGGGGCGCGGGTGAACTGTTTTTT,CASSPGGAGELFF
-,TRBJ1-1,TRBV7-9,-,TGTGCCAGCAGCACGACAGTCAACACTGAAGCTTTCTTT,CASSTTVNTEAFF
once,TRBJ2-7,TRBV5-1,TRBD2,TGCGCCAGCAGCCCGCTAGCGGGAAAGGGCGAGCAGTACTTC,CASSPLAGKGEQYF
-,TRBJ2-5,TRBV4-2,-,TGTGCCAGCAGCCGCCAACCAGCGCCACAAGAGACCCAGTACTTC,CASSRQPAPQETQYF
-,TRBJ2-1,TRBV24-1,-,TGTGCCACCAGTGACCGCACTCGCAAAGGGGCCAATGAGCAGTTCTTC,CATSDRTRKGANEQFF
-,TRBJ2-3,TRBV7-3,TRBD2,TGTGCCAGCAGCTTAACGTCTAGCGGGGGGCTCGCAGATACGCAGTATTTT,CASSLTSSGGLADTQYF
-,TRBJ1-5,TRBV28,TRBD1,TGTGCCAGCAGTTTACAACAGGGGTACTTATTACCCCAGCATTTT,CASSLQQGYLLPQHF
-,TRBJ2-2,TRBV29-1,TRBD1,TGCAGCGTCCACAGGGGGTCTGGCGGGGAGCTGTTTTTT,CSVHRGSGGELFF
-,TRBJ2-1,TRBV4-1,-,TGCGCCAGCAGCCTCCTGCCGGGCAATGAGCAGTTCTTC,CASSLLPGNEQFF
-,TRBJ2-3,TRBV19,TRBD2,TGTGCCAGTAGTTCTAGCGGGGGAATCACAGATACGCAGTATTTT,CASSSSGGITDTQYF
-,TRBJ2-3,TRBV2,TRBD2,TGTGCCAGCAGTGAGGGACTAGCGTCAGATACGCAGTATTTT,CASSEGLASDTQYF
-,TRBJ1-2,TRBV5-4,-,TGTGCCAGCCGCTCGTGGGGGCAGCATGGCTACACCTTC,CASRSWGQHGYTF
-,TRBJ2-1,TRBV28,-,TGTGCCAGCAGTTCCGGAGGCTCCTACAATGAGCAGTTCTTC,CASSSGGSYNEQFF
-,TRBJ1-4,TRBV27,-,TGTGCCAGCAGTTTTGGGGCGGGGGGCACTGAAAAACTGTTTTTT,CASSFGAGGTEKLFF
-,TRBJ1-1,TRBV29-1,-,TGCAGCGTTGAAAGTCACGGGAACACTGAAGCTTTCTTT,CSVESHGNTEAFF
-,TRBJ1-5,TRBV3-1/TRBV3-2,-,TGTGCCAGCAGCCAAGCTACAGGCAATCAGCCCCAGCATTTT,CASSQATGNQPQHF
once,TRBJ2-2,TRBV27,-,TGTGCCAGCAGTTTAACAACAGGGAACACCGGGGAGCTGTTTTTT,CASSLTTGNTGELFF
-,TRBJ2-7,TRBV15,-,TGTGCCACCAGCAGAGATCCCAGGGACGAGCAGTACTTC,CATSRDPRDEQYF
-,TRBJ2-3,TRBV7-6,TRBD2,TGTGCCAGCGGGGGACTAGCGGTCACAGATACGCAGTATTTT,CASGGLAVTDTQYF
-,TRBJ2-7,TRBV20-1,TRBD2,TGCAGTGCAAGGGGAGGGAACGAGCAGTACTTC,CSARGGNEQYF
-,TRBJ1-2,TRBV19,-,TGTGCCAGTAGTCCGACCGGGGGATATCCCTATGGCTACACCTTC,CASSPTGGYPYGYTF
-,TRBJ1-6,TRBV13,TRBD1,TGTGCCAGCACTCGTAGGGACAGGGGAGATAATTCACCCCTCCACTTT,CASTRRDRGDNSPLHF
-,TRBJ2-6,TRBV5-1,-,TGCGCCAGCAGCCTTCAGGGTGCTGGGGCCAACGTCCTGACTTTC,CASSLQGAGANVLTF
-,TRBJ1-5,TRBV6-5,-,TGTGCCAGCAGTCTGGGAGGGGGCAATCAGCCCCAGCATTTT,CASSLGGGNQPQHF
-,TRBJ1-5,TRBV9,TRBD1,TGTGCCAGCAGCGGAGACAGGGGGTCGGGCAATCAGCCCCAGCATTTT,CASSGDRGSGNQPQHF
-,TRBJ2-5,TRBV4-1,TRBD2,TGCGCCAGCAGCCTCAGAGGAGCGGGGGGTTTAGAGACCCAGTACTTC,CASSLRGAGGLETQYF
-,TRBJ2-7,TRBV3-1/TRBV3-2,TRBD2,TGTGCCAGCAGCCACCCCCCGACTAGCGGGGGGTCCTACGAGCAGTACTTC,CASSHPPTSGGSYEQYF
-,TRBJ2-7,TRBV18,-,TGTGCCAGCTCCCAGGCGGTGGGACAATGGAACTTC,CASSQAVGQWNF
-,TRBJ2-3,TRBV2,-,TGTGCCAGCAGCACCAACTCGGATACGCAGTATTTT,CASSTNSDTQYF
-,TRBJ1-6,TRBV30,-,TGTGCCTGGAGTTCGGGGTGGAATTCACCCCTCCACTTT,CAWSSGWNSPLHF
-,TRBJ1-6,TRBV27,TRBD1,TGTGCCAGCGGGACGACAGGGGAATCACCCCTCCACTTT,CASGTTGESPLHF
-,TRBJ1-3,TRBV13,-,TGTGCCAGCAGCTTAGGATCAGACTCCTTCTCTGGAAACACCATATATTTT,CASSLGSDSFSGNTIYF
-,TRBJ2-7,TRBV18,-,TGTGCCAGCTCACCACCGAGTGTTGTCTACGAGCAGTACTTC,CASSPPSVVYEQYF
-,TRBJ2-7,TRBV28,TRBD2,TGTGCCAGCAGTCGGACTGGGGGGGCCTACGAGCAGTACTTC,CASSRTGGAYEQYF
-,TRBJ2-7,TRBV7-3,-,TGTGCCAGCAGCTTAAATGGTATAGACGAGCAGTACTTC,CASSLNGIDEQYF
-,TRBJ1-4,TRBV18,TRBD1,TGTGCCAGCTCACCACTCGATCTCGGGACAGGCCATAATGAAAAACTGTTTTTT,CASSPLDLGTGHNEKLFF
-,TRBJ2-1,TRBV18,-,TGTGCCAGCTCACCAGGGGACACCTTTTTGCAGTTCTTC,CASSPGDTFLQFF
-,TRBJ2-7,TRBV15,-,TGTGCCGCTCGACCCATCCTCGACGGGAGTTCCTACGAGCAGTACTTC,CAARPILDGSSYEQYF
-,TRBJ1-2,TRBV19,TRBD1,TGTGCCAGTAGTACCCTACAAGGACAGGGCTTGAATGGCTACACCTTC,CASSTLQGQGLNGYTF
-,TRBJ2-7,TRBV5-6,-,TGTGCCAGCAGCGGGAAGACAGGCTACTCCTACGAGCAGTACTTC,CASSGKTGYSYEQYF